The next 8 T cell receptor beta chains were all read from a single sample in a study of cytomegalovirus exposure and HLA in healthy donors. PCR amplification relied on 60 Vbeta primers (plus 13 Jbeta primers). The table came from immunoSEQ multiplex PCR; TCRdb's copy has only in-frame clones and leaves some out. The sample lists 130,000 or so clones, around 66% occurring once. The material sequenced was PBMCs. The receptors originated from a man between 18 and 29 years old in good health and CMV-seronegative.

The chain employs TRBV4-1 and TRBJ2-2; tentatively, D is TRBD1 (5 bases). The CDR3 spans 17 residues. Germline CDR1 reads MGHRA; CDR2 reads YSYEKL. V lost 3 bases, J lost 0 bases, and 14 bases lay in between. The CDR3 is CASSQDQDSSNTGELFF. CDR3 sequence (DNA): TGCGCCAGCAGCCAGGACCAAGACAGCTCGAACACCGGGGAGCTGTTTTTT.

The rearrangement uses TRBV28 and TRBJ2-1, with a weak D call TRBD1 (6 bases). CDR1 is MDHEN and CDR2 is SYDVKM in the germline V gene. This CDR3 spans 15 amino acids. Trimming took off 5 bases at V and 10 bases at J, with 21 bases between the two ends. The CDR3 reads CASSTPGTPIREQFF. The DNA for the CDR3 is TGTGCCAGCAGTACCCCCGGGACACCTATCCGGGAGCAGTTCTTC.

J is TRBJ2-2 and V is TRBV6-6, with TRBD2 matching 12 bases. Germline trimming cut 2 bases from V and 4 bases from J; bases unmatched to any gene: 2. This CDR3 region has 16 residues. Germline V gene data show CDR1 as MNHNY and CDR2 as SVGAGI (reference sequence). In nucleotides, the CDR3 is TGTGCCAGCAGTTACCTAGCGGGAGGGAGCACCGGGGAGCTGTTTTTT. Translation: CASSYLAGGSTGELFF.

By share of the sample, this clone is medium-sized. The V gene is TRBV6-1, the J gene TRBJ1-2; D perhaps matches TRBD1 (6 bases). Germline assignment: CDR1 MNHNS and CDR2 SASEGT. This CDR3 is built from 12 residues. With 5 bases removed from V and 5 bases from J, the gap between germline ends came to 9 bases. The CDR3 region is CASSPTGYGYTF. CDR3 sequence (DNA): TGTGCCAGCAGTCCGACAGGTTATGGCTACACCTTC.

The sample holds one count of this clone. J is TRBJ1-1 and V is TRBV5-6, with D unresolved. CDR1 SGHDT and CDR2 YYEEEE come from the germline V gene. The CDR3 is made up of 13 amino acids. V lost 2 bases and J lost 1, with 6 bases in between. CDR3 in amino acids: CASSFVQNTEAFF. CDR3 coding DNA: TGTGCCAGCAGCTTTGTCCAGAACACTGAAGCTTTCTTT.

This chain uses TRBV6-5 with TRBJ2-5; TRBD1 might be the D (5 bases). Judging by the DNA end, TRBJ2-7 fits better; the J call may be wrong. CDR3 length: 14 residues. Germline V gene lookup returns CDR1 MNHEY and CDR2 SVGAGI. CDR3 sequence (DNA): TGTGCCAGCAGTTCCCTGGGGCAAGGCATCGAGCAGTACTTC. Protein: CASSSLGQGIEQYF.

The rearrangement links TRBV4-2 to TRBJ2-2; D unresolved. Trimming pared 0 bases from V and 1 base from J, leaving 9 bases between. Germline-derived CDR1 and CDR2 are LGHNA and YNFKEQ. There are 16 residues in the CDR3. The CDR3 sequence is CASSQEPRGNTGELFF. The CDR3 nucleotides read TGTGCCAGCAGCCAAGAGCCCAGAGGGAACACCGGGGAGCTGTTTTTT.

V usage is TRBV19 and J usage is TRBJ1-5; possibly TRBD1 for D (5 bases). The germline V gene encodes CDR1 LNHDA and CDR2 SQIVND (reference sequence). Between the trimmed V and J ends, which lost 4 bases and 5 bases, there was a span of 9 bases. The CDR3 spans 13 residues. Written as DNA, the CDR3 is TGTGCCAGTAGTAATCAGGGCCATCAGCCCCAGCATTTT. Translated: CASSNQGHQPQHF. Using reference TRBV19 and TRBJ1-5 for the parts outside the CDR3, the full variable domain is DGGITQSPKYLFRKEGQNVTLSCEQNLNHDAMYWYRQDPGQGLRLIYYSQIVNDFQKGDIAEGYSVSREKKESFPLTVTSAQKNPTAFYLCASSNQGHQPQHFGDGTRLSIL.